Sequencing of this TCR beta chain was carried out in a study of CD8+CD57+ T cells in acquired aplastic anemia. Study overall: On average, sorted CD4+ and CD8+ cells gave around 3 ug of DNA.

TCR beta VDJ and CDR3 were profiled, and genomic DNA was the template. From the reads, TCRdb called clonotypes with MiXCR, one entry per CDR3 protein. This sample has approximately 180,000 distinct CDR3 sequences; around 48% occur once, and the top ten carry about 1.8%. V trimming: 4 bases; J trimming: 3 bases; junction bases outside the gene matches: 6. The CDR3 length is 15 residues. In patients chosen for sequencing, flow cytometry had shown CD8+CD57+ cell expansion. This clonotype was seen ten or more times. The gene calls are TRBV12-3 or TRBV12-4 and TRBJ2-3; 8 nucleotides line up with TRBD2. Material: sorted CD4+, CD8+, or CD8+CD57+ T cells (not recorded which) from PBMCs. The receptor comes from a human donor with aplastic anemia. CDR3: CASSSGLVRTDTQYF. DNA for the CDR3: TGTGCCAGCAGTTCGGGACTAGTGAGAACAGATACGCAGTATTTT.